This T cell receptor (beta chain) came from a study of control samples from healthy donors and cancer patients. The table came from immunoSEQ multiplex PCR; TCRdb's copy has only in-frame clones and leaves some out. The sample carries 65,000 to 70,000 clones, more than 80% recorded once. Trimming shortened V by 5 bases and J by 7 bases, and 8 bases separated the two germline ends. The germline V gene encodes CDR1 SGHTA and CDR2 FQGNSA. The CDR3 is 11 residues long. The rearrangement joins TRBV7-2 to TRBJ1-1; weak D call: TRBD1 (5 bases). The material sequenced was PBMCs. The origin of this receptor is a woman aged 50 to 60 with lung cancer. CDR3 amino acids: CASSRGFEAFF. DNA for the CDR3: TGTGCCAGCAGCCGGGGGTTTGAAGCTTTCTTT.